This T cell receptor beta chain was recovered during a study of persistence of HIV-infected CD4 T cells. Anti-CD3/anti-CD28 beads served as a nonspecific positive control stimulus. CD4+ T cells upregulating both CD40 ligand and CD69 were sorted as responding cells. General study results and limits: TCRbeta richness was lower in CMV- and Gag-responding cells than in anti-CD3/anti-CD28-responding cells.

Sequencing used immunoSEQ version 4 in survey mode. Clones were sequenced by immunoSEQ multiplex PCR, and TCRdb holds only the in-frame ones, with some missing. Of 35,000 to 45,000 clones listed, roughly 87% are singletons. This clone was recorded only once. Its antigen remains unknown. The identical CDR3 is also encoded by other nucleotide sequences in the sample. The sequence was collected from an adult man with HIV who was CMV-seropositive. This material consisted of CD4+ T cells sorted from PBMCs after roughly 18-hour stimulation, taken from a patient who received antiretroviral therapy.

The CDR3 loop is CASSPGTGGYEQYF. In DNA form, the CDR3 reads TGTGCCAGCTCACCCGGGACAGGGGGCTACGAGCAGTACTTC. The chain carries TRBV18 and TRBJ2-7; TRBD1 aligns across 11 bases. The CDR3 has 14 amino acids. Germline V gene data show CDR1 as KGHSH and CDR2 as LQKENI. The V segment lost 3 bases and the J segment 3 bases; nucleotides outside the gene matches: 1.